This T cell receptor beta chain derives from a study of human T cells and chemical hapten exposure. The germline gives CDR1 DFQATT, CDR2 SNEGSKA (reference sequence). The CDR3 totals 14 residues. After removal of 0 bases from V and 2 bases from J, the junction contained 1 base not matched to a gene. The authors extracted total RNA from unfractionated whole blood. This clonotype has more than one count but fewer than ten. What it binds is not known. Per the original data handling: Samples had a median of 95,638 TCRs, ranging roughly 20,000 to 690,600. TCRdb reprocessed the 5' RACE reads with MiXCR, giving one entry per CDR3 protein. TCRdb's processing, not the authors', yielded these V and J calls. The table records 81,000 or so distinct CDR3 sequences, about 8.4% of them present only once. General study results and limits: High-frequency TCRs, those above 1 in 1000, stayed the same after DPC sensitization.

The TCR originated in a male donor in good health. V is TRBV20-1 and J is TRBJ2-1; 7 nucleotides align to TRBD2. CDR3 amino acids: CSARDAGAYNEQFF. CDR3 sequence (DNA): TGCAGTGCTAGAGATGCGGGAGCCTACAATGAGCAGTTCTTC.